This T cell receptor (beta chain) was found in a study of human T cells and chemical hapten exposure. This clonotype was picked up a small number of times. Time point: patch test 3, about 24 weeks after DPC sensitization. Treatment here: therapeutic diphenylcyclopropenone sensitization with weekly scalp DPC. Germline V gene data show CDR1 as LGHDT and CDR2 as YNNKEL (reference sequence). V shed 1 base and J 7 bases; nucleotides not matched to a gene: 4. The CDR3 has 14 residues. A single record per CDR3 protein comes from TCRdb applying MiXCR to the RACE reads. This sample has about 160,000 distinct CDR3 sequences, with about a quarter found just once.

Sequencing was performed on whole blood, taken in connection with sensitization to the hapten diphenylcyclopropenone (DPC). This sequence was found in a woman between 18 and 30 years old with alopecia areata. Some clones in this sample may be carry-over from other donors' samples. This chain links TRBV3-1 with TRBJ2-4, with TRBD2 matching 7 bases. In nucleotides, the CDR3 is TGTGCCAGCAGCCAAGGGGCGACTAGCAACATTCAGTACTTC. This sequence encodes CASSQGATSNIQYF. The whole variable domain, remainder taken from reference TRBV3-1 and TRBJ2-4, is DTAVSQTPKYLVTQMGNDKSIKCEQNLGHDTMYWYKQDSKKFLKIMFSYNNKELIINETVPNRFSPKSPDKAHLNLHINSLELGDSAVYFCASSQGATSNIQYFGAGTRLSVL.